These 28 T cell receptor beta chains came from one sample sequenced in a study of CD8 T cells in ankylosing spondylitis. TCRdb itself ran the 5' RACE reads through MiXCR, one entry per CDR3 protein. The data hold about 190,000 distinct CDR3 sequences, with around 13% observed a single time. The sequenced material came from blood, either unsorted or a sorted T cell fraction (not recorded which). Source of these receptors: a female donor with ankylosing spondylitis or in good health (not recorded which).

This clonotype came up many times. The rearrangement joins TRBV29-1 to TRBJ2-3; 7 bases are shared with TRBD2. The CDR3 contains 14 residues. The V gene end was trimmed by 1 base and the J gene end by 2 bases; junction bases not matched to a gene: 3. Germline CDR1 SQVTM, CDR2 ANQGSEA. As DNA, the CDR3 is TGCAGCGTTGAAGGGGAGGGACTCACAGATACGCAGTATTTT. Translated, it gives CSVEGEGLTDTQYF.

This clonotype was counted at least ten times. V and J are TRBV6-5 and TRBJ1-6; D is perhaps TRBD1 (5 bases). The CDR3 loop spans 15 amino acids. Looked up from germline, CDR1 is MNHEY and CDR2 is SVGAGI. V lost 2 bases and J lost 10, with 15 bases in between. CDR3 nucleotide sequence: TGTGCCAGCAGTTACACTGTGGAGGGGACGTCACCCCTCCACTTT. Translating gives CASSYTVEGTSPLHF.

This clonotype was picked up many times. The CDR3 protein is CASSAGTRDGSYEQYF. CDR3 nucleotides: TGTGCCAGCAGTGCTGGGACAAGGGATGGGTCCTACGAGCAGTACTTC. The rearrangement links TRBV12-3 or TRBV12-4 to TRBJ2-7, with D possibly TRBD1 on 6 matching bases. V shed 5 bases and J shed 1 base, with 18 bases lying between them. The CDR3 is made up of 16 amino acids.

This clonotype has a count of ten or more. The chain carries TRBV28 and TRBJ1-5; D is perhaps TRBD1 (5 bases). Trimming cost V 2 bases and J 2 bases, with 10 bases left between them. The CDR3 runs 15 residues. In germline, CDR1 is MDHEN, CDR2 SYDVKM. The CDR3 nucleotides read TGTGCCAGCAGTTTAACAGGAGGGGGCAATCAGCCCCAGCATTTT. Residues: CASSLTGGGNQPQHF.

DNA for the CDR3: TGCAGTGCTAGACAGGGTGGGGCTGAAGCTTTCTTT. Protein: CSARQGGAEAFF. The rearrangement links TRBV20-1 to TRBJ1-1; tentatively, D is TRBD1 (5 bases). V shed 2 bases and J shed 6 bases, with 10 bases lying between them. The germline gives CDR1 DFQATT, CDR2 SNEGSKA (reference sequence). There are 12 residues in the CDR3.

This clonotype has a count of ten or more. This rearrangement joins TRBV20-1 to TRBJ2-2; 10 bases agree with TRBD1. This CDR3 has 15 amino acids. V was pared by 1 base and J by 6 bases, with 5 bases of the junction left unmatched. CDR1 and CDR2 (germline): DFQATT, SNEGSKA (reference sequence). The CDR3 nucleotides are TGCAGTGCTAGAGGAGACAGGGGGCGGGCCGGGGAGCTGTTTTTT. Its protein product is CSARGDRGRAGELFF.

At least ten counts were recorded for this clonotype. V is TRBV5-5 and J is TRBJ2-7; TRBD2 might be the D (6 bases). The CDR3 runs 17 residues. Looked up from germline, CDR1 is SGHKS and CDR2 is YYEKEE (reference sequence). Between the trimmed V and J ends, which lost 0 bases and 0 bases, there was a span of 16 bases. This chain's CDR3 is CASSLDLGRTASYEQYF. The DNA for the CDR3 is TGTGCCAGCAGCTTGGATTTAGGGAGGACTGCCTCCTACGAGCAGTACTTC.

This clonotype was counted many times. The rearrangement links TRBV6-2 or TRBV6-3 to TRBJ2-7; possibly TRBD1 for D (6 bases). The CDR3 sequence is 12 residues long. Between the trimmed V and J ends, which lost 8 bases and 0 bases, there was a span of 8 bases. Germline V gives CDR1 MNHEY, CDR2 SVGEGT. The chain's CDR3 is CASSDSSYEQYF. The CDR3 nucleotides are TGTGCCAGCTCGGACAGCTCCTACGAGCAGTACTTC.

The J gene is TRBJ2-2, the V gene TRBV12-3 or TRBV12-4; possible D gene TRBD2, 6 bases. The CDR3 is 16 amino acids. Trimming took 4 bases from V and 4 from J, leaving 16 bases between them. The CDR3 DNA sequence: TGTGCCAGCAGTTCCGGACCGGACTATCTCACCGGGGAGCTGTTTTTT. It yields the protein CASSSGPDYLTGELFF.

This chain joins TRBV12-3 or TRBV12-4 and TRBJ1-2; 10 nucleotides match TRBD1. The CDR3 consists of 16 residues. V shed 6 bases and J 2 bases; nucleotides not matched to a gene: 9. CDR3 sequence (DNA): TGTGCCAGCAGCTTCCTGACAGGGGGCGACAACTATGGCTACACCTTC. Residues: CASSFLTGGDNYGYTF.

The rearrangement joins TRBV5-1 to TRBJ2-2, with TRBD2 identical over 12 bases. Germline loops: CDR1 SGHRS, CDR2 YFSETQ. J was trimmed by 7 bases and V by 0 bases; bases with no gene match: 4. The CDR3 spans 16 residues. CDR3 DNA: TGCGCCAGCAGCTTGGCAGGGACTAGCGGGCTCGGGGAGCTGTTTTTT. This gives the protein CASSLAGTSGLGELFF.

This clonotype was seen at least ten times. The chain uses TRBV7-9 and TRBJ1-1; no reliable D call. CDR3 length equals 11 residues. Between the trimmed V and J ends, which lost 3 bases and 3 bases, there was a span of 2 bases. The germline V gene has CDR1 SEHNR and CDR2 FQNEAQ (reference sequence). The CDR3 sequence is CASSLDTEAFF. In nucleotides, the CDR3 is TGTGCCAGCAGCTTGGACACTGAAGCTTTCTTT.

At least ten counts were recorded for this clonotype. This chain uses TRBV10-3 with TRBJ2-6; D tentatively reads TRBD1 or TRBD2 (5 bases each). Germline V CDR1 and CDR2: ENHRY, SYGVKD. The V end lost 4 bases, the J end lost 0 bases, and 13 bases lay between the germline ends. CDR3 length: 17 residues. CDR3 nucleotide sequence: TGTGCCATCAGTGGACGGGACGGGCCCTCTGGGGCCAACGTCCTGACTTTC. Translation gives CAISGRDGPSGANVLTF.

This clonotype was counted ten times or more. The genes are TRBV24-1 and TRBJ1-4, with D perhaps matching TRBD1 (5 bases). This CDR3 has 13 amino acids. CDR1 KGHDR and CDR2 SFDVKD come from the germline V gene. V was pared by 3 bases and J by 7 bases, with 8 bases between. In DNA form, the CDR3 reads TGTGCCACCAGTGATGAGGGGAGTGAAAAACTGTTTTTT. Translation gives CATSDEGSEKLFF.

This clonotype was seen at least ten times. The chain joins TRBV25-1 to TRBJ2-7, with 7 bases identical to TRBD1. The germline CDR1 and CDR2 sequences are MGHDK and SYGVNS. The CDR3 sequence is 14 residues long. The V segment lost 3 bases and the J segment 3 bases; nucleotides outside the gene matches: 5. The CDR3 region is CASSDRQGYYEQYF. The CDR3 DNA follows: TGTGCCAGCAGTGATCGACAGGGATACTACGAGCAGTACTTC.

This clonotype was recorded at least ten times. This rearrangement joins TRBV18 to TRBJ2-2, with unresolved D. This CDR3 is built from 11 residues. V lost 6 bases and J 8 bases, leaving 7 bases between the germline ends. Germline values: CDR1 KGHSH, CDR2 LQKENI. In DNA, the CDR3 is TGTGCCAGCTCCGACTCTGGGGAGCTGTTTTTT. Its translation is CASSDSGELFF.

This clonotype was picked up many times. J is TRBJ1-4 and V is TRBV2, with D uncertain. In germline, CDR1 is SNHLY, CDR2 FYNNEI. The CDR3 has 15 residues. Trimming removed 3 bases at V and 7 bases at J, with 15 bases between. DNA of the CDR3: TGTGCCAGCAGTGAGAGTACGACGGTTCGTGAAAAACTGTTTTTT. Amino acid sequence: CASSESTTVREKLFF. Supplemented by reference TRBV2 and TRBJ1-4, the full variable domain reads EPEVTQTPSHQVTQMGQEVILRCVPISNHLYFYWYRQILGQKVEFLVSFYNNEISEKSEIFDDQFSVERPDGSNFTLKIRSTKLEDSAMYFCASSESTTVREKLFFGSGTQLSVL.

This clonotype occurred a few times. This chain joins TRBV7-8 and TRBJ1-2, with D perhaps matching TRBD1 (6 bases). Germline V gene data show CDR1 as SGHVS and CDR2 as FQNEAQ. The CDR3 covers 14 residues. Trimming pared 5 bases from V and 8 bases from J, leaving 18 bases between. The chain's CDR3 is CASSPTPGVGGYTF. The CDR3 coding sequence is TGTGCCAGCAGCCCTACCCCAGGGGTTGGCGGCTACACCTTC.

This clonotype was seen repeatedly, ten times or more. The chain couples TRBV7-9 to TRBJ1-5; D unclear. Germline V CDR1 and CDR2: SEHNR, FQNEAQ (reference sequence). The CDR3 is 12 residues long. V was trimmed by 5 bases and J by 7 bases, leaving 9 bases between them. DNA for the CDR3: TGTGCCAGCAGCGTCGGGGAACAGCCCCAGCATTTT. Amino acids: CASSVGEQPQHF.

The chain carries TRBV15 and TRBJ2-7; tentatively, D is TRBD2 (5 bases). This CDR3 region has 15 residues. Looked up from germline, CDR1 is LNHNV and CDR2 is YYDKDF (reference sequence). Trimming pared 2 bases from V and 2 bases from J, leaving 13 bases between. The CDR3 region has the DNA TGTGCCACCAGCAGAACGGGCCTAGCCGCCTACGAGCAGTACTTC. Encoded protein: CATSRTGLAAYEQYF.

The chain couples TRBV5-1 to TRBJ2-7, with unresolved D. This CDR3 region has 12 residues. The germline gives CDR1 SGHRS, CDR2 YFSETQ. The V and J ends lost 3 bases and 6 bases respectively, with 10 bases between them. The CDR3 DNA reads TGCGCCAGCAGCTCCGGACGGTCCGAGCAGTACTTC. Translating gives CASSSGRSEQYF.

In this sample, this clonotype turned up a few times. The chain has TRBV10-3 and TRBJ1-5; TRBD1 might be the D (5 bases). Deletions cut 2 bases from V and 5 bases from J, with 7 bases between. This CDR3 contains 13 residues. CDR1 and CDR2 (germline): ENHRY, SYGVKD. The CDR3 DNA reads TGTGCCATCAGTGAGGCGGGGGATCAGCCCCAGCATTTT. This sequence encodes CAISEAGDQPQHF.

The table lists this clonotype with a few counts. The gene calls are TRBV7-8 and TRBJ1-1; a weak D match, TRBD1 (6 bases). The CDR3 has 13 residues. V lost 5 bases, J lost 6 bases, and 13 bases lay in between. Germline V gene lookup returns CDR1 SGHVS and CDR2 FQNEAQ. The CDR3 region has the DNA TGTGCCAGCAGCCTCCGGGGGCGAGCTGAAGCTTTCTTT. Amino acid sequence: CASSLRGRAEAFF.

This clonotype was seen at least ten times. The gene calls are TRBV2 and TRBJ1-5; weak D call: TRBD1 (5 bases). With 7 bases removed from V and 6 bases from J, the gap between germline ends came to 16 bases. The CDR3 totals 14 residues. CDR1 and CDR2 (germline): SNHLY, FYNNEI. This CDR3 reads CASTDGPGGQPQHF. In DNA form, the CDR3 reads TGTGCCAGCACCGATGGGCCCGGGGGTCAGCCCCAGCATTTT.

This clonotype was recorded at least ten times. In DNA form, the CDR3 reads TGTGCCACCCTAGATCCCGGGGAGCTGTTTTTT. Translated, it gives CATLDPGELFF. J is TRBJ2-2 and V is TRBV6-6; D is unresolved. V lost 10 bases and J 6 bases, leaving 9 bases between the germline ends. Germline loops: CDR1 MNHNY, CDR2 SVGAGI (reference sequence). This CDR3 spans 11 amino acids.

Only a few counts were recorded for this clonotype. This chain uses TRBV20-1 with TRBJ2-1; no reliable D call. Trimming took off 0 bases at V and 6 bases at J, with 6 bases between the two ends. Germline V lookup: CDR1 DFQATT, CDR2 SNEGSKA (reference sequence). The length of the CDR3 is 12 residues. The CDR3 sequence is CSARDPLNEQFF. CDR3 bases: TGCAGTGCTAGAGATCCCCTCAATGAGCAGTTCTTC.

The chain carries TRBV7-3 and TRBJ2-3, with D unresolved. This CDR3 has 12 amino acids. Trimming shortened V by 5 bases and J by 10 bases, and 13 bases separated the two germline ends. Germline V gives CDR1 SGHTA, CDR2 FQGTGA. In DNA, the CDR3 is TGTGCCAGCAGCAACCAATACGGTGCGCAGTATTTT. Protein sequence: CASSNQYGAQYF.

The chain is built from TRBV7-2 and TRBJ2-7; no definite D call. In germline, CDR1 is SGHTA, CDR2 FQGNSA. V lost 2 bases to trimming and J lost 3 bases, with 11 bases between them. The CDR3 is made up of 14 amino acids. The CDR3 is CASSLSVFLYEQYF. The CDR3 DNA reads as TGTGCCAGCAGCTTATCTGTGTTTCTCTACGAGCAGTACTTC.